The T cell receptor beta chain under discussion was sequenced for a study of cytomegalovirus exposure and HLA in healthy donors. Turning to the study itself: Inside one of the first data releases sat some 93 million unique TCRs taken from HLA-typed donors.

The table lists this clone with a few counts. Its antigen is unidentified. This CDR3 has 13 residues. Trimming took 6 bases from V and 6 from J, leaving 14 bases between them. Germline CDR1 SEHNR, CDR2 FQNEAQ (reference sequence). The PCR had 60 Vbeta and 13 Jbeta primers. Repertoires were generated with immunoSEQ multiplex PCR, while TCRdb's copy carries only in-frame clones and drops some. The top ten clones hold 11% of a sample with some 98,000 clones, about four fifths of them seen once. General study findings and limits: By a later analysis, the bulk of CMV-associated TCR beta chains appeared HLA-restricted. Listed as cytomegalovirus-associated were 150 to 200 TCR beta chains. Later analysis identified a missense DCLRE1C variant that was linked to TCR beta V- and J-gene trimming.

The clonotype was recovered from a man between 18 and 29 years old in good health and CMV-seropositive. Sequenced sample: PBMCs. The J gene is TRBJ1-1, the V gene TRBV7-9; D possibly corresponds to TRBD1 (5 bases). CDR3 protein: CASSLGARAEAFF. In DNA, the CDR3 is TGTGCCAGCAGTCTAGGGGCAAGAGCTGAAGCTTTCTTT.